This paragraph covers one TCR beta chain sequence. The CDR3 has 17 amino acids. Per germline, CDR1 SGHTA and CDR2 FQGTGA. V gave up 1 base and J gave up 0 bases, with 12 bases separating them. TCRdb ran MiXCR on the PCR reads and lists one entry per CDR3 protein. The data hold under 10,000 distinct CDR3 sequences, with 40% to 50% observed a single time. The sample belongs to a study of CD4 and CD8 cells across lung adenocarcinoma regions. This chain joins TRBV7-3 and TRBJ2-2; D is uncertain. The specimen was CD4+ T cells from the margin of a lung tumor. The source of this sequence is a female donor with lung adenocarcinoma. The CD4 and CD8 labels of this study may be unreliable. The CDR3 loop is CASSLKMGRPNTGELFF. For the CDR3, the DNA is TGTGCCAGCAGCTTAAAAATGGGCCGACCGAACACCGGGGAGCTGTTTTTT.